What follows describes a single TCR beta chain. Original processing methods: Amplification from reference gene primers served as the basis for estimated nucleated cell counts. Profiled with immunoSEQ multiplex PCR; TCRdb holds only in-frame clones, not every one. The V and J calls and clone size come from that table; D and trimming were worked out from the DNA. This sample has about 78,000 clones; about nine tenths occur once, and the top ten carry 4.9%. The sample is drawn from a study of blood T cell repertoires in COVID-19. Across the study: There were acute and convalescent COVID-19 samples, and they came from the United States, Italy and Spain. From T cells, B-cell-depleted T cells, or PBMCs came the material, which was cDNA or gDNA.

The origin of this receptor is a man aged 50 or older with active or convalescent COVID-19. The sample taken for sequencing was peripheral blood.

The CDR3 here is CTSSPPGQGYTEAFF. The CDR3 DNA reads as TGCACCAGCAGCCCACCGGGACAGGGTTACACTGAAGCTTTCTTT. The gene calls are TRBV1 and TRBJ1-1; TRBD1, as called in the table, went unchecked against the DNA. TRBV1 is deemed a pseudogene. The CDR3 is made up of 15 amino acids.